The sequence of this T cell receptor (beta chain) was determined in a study of T cell responses to AZD1222 COVID-19 vaccine. Germline V gene lookup returns CDR1 LNHDA and CDR2 SQIVND (reference sequence). Trimming at V came to 7 bases and at J to 3 bases, leaving 12 bases not matched to a gene. This CDR3 spans 16 amino acids. The count of this clone is one. Here immunoSEQ multiplex PCR was the method, and the copy in TCRdb shows in-frame clones only, minus some. There are around 170,000 clones in the sample; approximately 91% occur only once, and 0.99% lies in the top ten. The material was peripheral blood, obtained on day 0 of AZD1222 vaccination. The genes are TRBV19 and TRBJ1-2; 9 bases are shared with TRBD1. This sequence was found in an adult in good health. This chain's CDR3 is CASKVTGTGLYYGYTF. CDR3 nucleotides: TGTGCCAGTAAGGTTACCGGGACAGGGCTATACTATGGCTACACCTTC.